This T cell receptor beta chain is drawn from a study of blood T cells in healthy people across ages. The second PCR ran roughly 6 to 11 cycles with a sample-barcoded 5' primer and J-beta primers. TCRdb independently ran MiXCR on the 5' RACE reads; one entry per CDR3 protein. The sample lists around 800,000 distinct CDR3 sequences; 60% to 80% were seen once. The source of this sequence is a man aged 25-45 years in good health. The specimen was blood.

The CDR3 spells CSGERDSNQPQHF. The CDR3 DNA reads as TGCAGTGGAGAAAGGGATAGCAATCAGCCCCAGCATTTT. V gene TRBV20-1 combines with J gene TRBJ1-5, with D uncertain. With 7 bases removed from V and 0 bases from J, the gap between germline ends came to 10 bases. The CDR3 covers 13 residues. Germline V lookup: CDR1 DFQATT, CDR2 SNEGSKA (reference sequence).